This TCR beta chain comes out of a study of T cells after yellow fever vaccination. Study-wide findings and caveats: Weaker overall, the secondary response nonetheless peaked faster (day 5 versus 15). The study noted that FACS-sorted repertoires could contain abundant clonotypes contaminating from the bulk population. The study re-detected most primary-vaccination clones after the booster (96% CD4, roughly 85% CD8).

With regard to this clonotype: Its antigen is undetermined.

UMIs and a universal primer site were added when TCR cDNA was made by 5'RACE template switching. TCRdb itself ran the 5' RACE reads through MiXCR, one entry per CDR3 protein. The sample yields about 510,000 distinct CDR3 sequences, 21% seen once. Trimming took 7 bases from V and 4 from J, leaving 18 bases between them. The V gene's germline CDR1 is ENHRY and CDR2 SYGVKD. This CDR3 is built from 15 residues. The clonotype originates from a man between 18 and 35 years old who received the YFV17D yellow fever vaccine. Sequenced material: PBMCs, taken less than 25 days after the first yellow fever vaccination. The chain couples TRBV10-3 to TRBJ2-3; the D gene is possibly TRBD2 (6 bases). DNA for the CDR3: TGTGCCATCAATACCGAGACTAGTTCTTCAGATACGCAGTATTTT. Amino acids: CAINTETSSSDTQYF.